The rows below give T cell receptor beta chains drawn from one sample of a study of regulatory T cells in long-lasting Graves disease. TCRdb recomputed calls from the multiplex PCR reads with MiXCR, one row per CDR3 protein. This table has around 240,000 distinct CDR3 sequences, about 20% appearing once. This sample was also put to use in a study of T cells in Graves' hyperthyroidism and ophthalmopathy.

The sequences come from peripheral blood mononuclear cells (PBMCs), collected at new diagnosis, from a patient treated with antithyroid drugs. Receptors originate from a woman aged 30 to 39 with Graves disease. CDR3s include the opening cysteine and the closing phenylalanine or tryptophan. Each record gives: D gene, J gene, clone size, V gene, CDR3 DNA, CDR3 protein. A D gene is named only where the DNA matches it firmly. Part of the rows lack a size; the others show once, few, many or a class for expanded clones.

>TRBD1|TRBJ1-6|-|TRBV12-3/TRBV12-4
TGTGCCAGCAACCGGGACAGAAATTCACCCCTCCACTTT
CASNRDRNSPLHF
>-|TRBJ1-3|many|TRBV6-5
TGTGCCAGCAGTTCATCGCTTAATTGGGTTTCTGGAAACACCATATATTTT
CASSSSLNWVSGNTIYF
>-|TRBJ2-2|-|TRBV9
TGTGCCAGCAGCGTAGTGGCGGGGAACACCGGGGAGCTGTTTTTT
CASSVVAGNTGELFF
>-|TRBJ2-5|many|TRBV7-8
TGTGCCAGCAGCTTAACGTGGGAAGAGACCCAGTACTTC
CASSLTWEETQYF
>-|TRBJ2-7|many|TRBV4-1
TGTGCCAGCAGCCAAGATCCCTACGAGCAGTACTTC
CASSQDPYEQYF
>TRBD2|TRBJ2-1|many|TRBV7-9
TGTGCCAGCAGCTGGGGGACTAGTTTCTCCACCAATGAGCAGTTCTTC
CASSWGTSFSTNEQFF
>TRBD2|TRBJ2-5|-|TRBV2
TGTGCCAGCAAAGGACTAGCGGGAATATATGAGACCCAGTACTTC
CASKGLAGIYETQYF
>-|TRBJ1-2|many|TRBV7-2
TGTGCCAGCAGTTACTCCTATGGCTACACCTTC
CASSYSYGYTF
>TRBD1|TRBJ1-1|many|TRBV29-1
TGCAGCGAAAAAAGGACAGGGGGAACTGAAGCTTTCTTT
CSEKRTGGTEAFF
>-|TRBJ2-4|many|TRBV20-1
TGCAGTGCTAGAGATACCGGGAAAAACATTCAGTACTTC
CSARDTGKNIQYF
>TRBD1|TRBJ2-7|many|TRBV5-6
TGTGCCAGCAGCTTGGCAGACAGGGTTTCCTACGAGCAGTACTTC
CASSLADRVSYEQYF
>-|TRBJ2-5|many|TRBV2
TGTGCCAGCAGTGATGGGGCGATTCCCCAAGAGACCCAGTACTTC
CASSDGAIPQETQYF
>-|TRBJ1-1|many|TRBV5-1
TGCGCCAGCAGCTCTGGCCCCAGTAACACTGAAGCTTTCTTT
CASSSGPSNTEAFF
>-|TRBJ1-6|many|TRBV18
TGTGCCAGCTCACCACTTGGGGCCGATAATTCACCCCTCCACTTT
CASSPLGADNSPLHF
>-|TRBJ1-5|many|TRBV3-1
TGTGCCAGTAGTCCCCTCGGGAATCAGCCCCAGCATTTT
CASSPLGNQPQHF
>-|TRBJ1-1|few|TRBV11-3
TGTGCCAGCAGCTCCCCACCCAGGAACACTGAAGCTTTCTTT
CASSSPPRNTEAFF
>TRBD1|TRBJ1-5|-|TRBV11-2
TGTGCCAGCAGCCTGACAGGGGGCGAACAGCCCCAGCATTTT
CASSLTGGEQPQHF
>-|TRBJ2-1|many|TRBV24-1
TGTGCCACCAGTGACTCTTATAGCGGAACCTCCAATGAGCAGTTCTTC
CATSDSYSGTSNEQFF
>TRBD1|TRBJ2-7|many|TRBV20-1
TGCAGTGCTAGAGACCCTACAGGGGGGATATACGAGCAGTACTTC
CSARDPTGGIYEQYF
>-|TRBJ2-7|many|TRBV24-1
TGTGCCACCAGTGATTTGGACGAGCAGTACTTC
CATSDLDEQYF
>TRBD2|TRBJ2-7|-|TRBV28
TGTGCCAGCACCTCCCGGGGGGGCCACACCTACGAGCAGTACTTC
CASTSRGGHTYEQYF
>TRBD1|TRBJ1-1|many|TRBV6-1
TGTGCCAGCAGGCCCCCTTGGACAGGGAGTACTGAAGCTTTCTTT
CASRPPWTGSTEAFF
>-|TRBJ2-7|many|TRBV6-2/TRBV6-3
TGTGCCAGCGTTCAGGGAGGGGGAGCGTTCTACGAGCAGTACTTC
CASVQGGGAFYEQYF
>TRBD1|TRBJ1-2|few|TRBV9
TGTGCCAGCAGCTCCCGCCGGGACAGGGGGCGCCAGTATGGCTACACCTTC
CASSSRRDRGRQYGYTF
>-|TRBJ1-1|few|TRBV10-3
TGTGCCATCACCGGTAGTTTCGGGACTGAAGCTTTCTTT
CAITGSFGTEAFF
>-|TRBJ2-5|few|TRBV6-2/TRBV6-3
TGTGCCAGCAGTTACAGGAGGTTCAGTGAGACCCAGTACTTC
CASSYRRFSETQYF
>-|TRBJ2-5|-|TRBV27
TGTGCCGTAGGAGGGGGGGGCCCCCAAGAGACCCAGTACTTC
CAVGGGGPQETQYF
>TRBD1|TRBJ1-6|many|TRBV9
TGTGCCAGCAGCGCTGGACAGGGCGGCTCACCCCTCCACTTT
CASSAGQGGSPLHF
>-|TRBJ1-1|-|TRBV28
TGTGCCAGCAGTCCTCCCAGGGCGGACAACACTGAAGCTTTCTTT
CASSPPRADNTEAFF
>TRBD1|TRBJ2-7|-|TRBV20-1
TGCAGTGCCAGCAGTCCAACAGGGGGCTACGAGCAGTACTTC
CSASSPTGGYEQYF
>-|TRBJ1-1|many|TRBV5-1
TGCGCCAGCAGCTTGTACCCCCAGAACACTGAAGCTTTCTTT
CASSLYPQNTEAFF
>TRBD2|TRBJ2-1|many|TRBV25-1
TGTGCCAGTCAGCGGGGGACTTACAATGAGCAGTTCTTC
CASQRGTYNEQFF
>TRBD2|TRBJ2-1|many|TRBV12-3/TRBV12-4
TGTGCCAGCAGTGGTGGACTAGCGGGGGGGGCCGAGCAGTTCTTC
CASSGGLAGGAEQFF
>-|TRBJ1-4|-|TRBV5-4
TGTGCCAGCAGCTTGGCTGGCAGAAGAAATGAAAAACTGTTTTTT
CASSLAGRRNEKLFF
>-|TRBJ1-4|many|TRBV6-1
TGTGCCAGCAGGGAGCCTGGGTATGAAAAACTGTTTTTT
CASREPGYEKLFF
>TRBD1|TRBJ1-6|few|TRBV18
TGTGCCAGCTCACCGGGACAGGGAGGGTTTGGTGCGGCACCCCTCCACTTT
CASSPGQGGFGAAPLHF
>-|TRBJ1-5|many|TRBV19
TGTGCCAGTAGGTCAGGGGTCTTAAGCAATCAGCCCCAGCATTTT
CASRSGVLSNQPQHF
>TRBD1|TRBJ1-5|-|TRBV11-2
TGTGCCAGCAGCTTAGGAGACAGGGTTGGCAATCAGCCCCAGCATTTT
CASSLGDRVGNQPQHF
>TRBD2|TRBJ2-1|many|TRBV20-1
TGCAGTGCTAGAGAGAGCGGGGGCCACTACAATGAGCAGTTCTTC
CSARESGGHYNEQFF
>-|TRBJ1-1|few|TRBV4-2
TGTGCCAGCAGCCAAGTGACGGCTGGCACTGAAGCTTTCTTT
CASSQVTAGTEAFF
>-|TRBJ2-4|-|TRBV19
TGTGCCAGTAGTATTGCTGGGTTGGGGGACATTCAGTACTTC
CASSIAGLGDIQYF
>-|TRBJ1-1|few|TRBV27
TGTGCCACCCCGGGGGGAGCTTTCTTT
CATPGGAFF
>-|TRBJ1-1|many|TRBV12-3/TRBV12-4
TGTGCCAGCAGTTTTGGAGTACCTGACGAGGAAGCTTTCTTT
CASSFGVPDEEAFF
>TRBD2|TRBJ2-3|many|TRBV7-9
TGTGCCAGCAAGTCCAGCGGGGGTTCAGATACGCAGTATTTT
CASKSSGGSDTQYF
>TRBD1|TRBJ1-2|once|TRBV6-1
TGTGCCAGCAGCGCAACGACAGGGGGCAATGGCTACACCTTC
CASSATTGGNGYTF
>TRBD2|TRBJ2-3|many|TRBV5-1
TGCGCCAGCAGCCCGGGACTAGCGGACACAGATACGCAGTATTTT
CASSPGLADTDTQYF
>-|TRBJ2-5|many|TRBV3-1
TGTGCCAGCAGCCAAGAGAGGGCAGAAGAGACCCAGTACTTC
CASSQERAEETQYF
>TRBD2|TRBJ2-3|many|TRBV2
TGTGCCAGCAGTGACCTAGCGGGTCTAGCAGATACGCAGTATTTT
CASSDLAGLADTQYF
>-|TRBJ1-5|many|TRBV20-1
TGCAGTGCTAGGGCCGCTTATAGCAATCAGCCCCAGCATTTT
CSARAAYSNQPQHF
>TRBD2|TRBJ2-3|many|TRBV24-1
TGTGCCACCAGTGATACGAAAGCGGGGAGGGATGATACGCAGTATTTT
CATSDTKAGRDDTQYF
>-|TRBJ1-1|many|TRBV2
TGTGCCAGCCCGGGGACCCGTGCCACTGAAGCTTTCTTT
CASPGTRATEAFF
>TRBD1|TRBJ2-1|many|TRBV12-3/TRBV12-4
TGTGCCAGCAGTTTAGGACAGGGGGCGGACAATGAGCAGTTCTTC
CASSLGQGADNEQFF
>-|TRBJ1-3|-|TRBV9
TGTGCCAGCAGCGTAGAATTCCAGTTCTCTGGAAACACCATATATTTT
CASSVEFQFSGNTIYF
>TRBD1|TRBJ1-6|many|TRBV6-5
TGTGCCAGCAGTTACTTGGACAGGGGAAATTCTTCACCCCTCCACTTT
CASSYLDRGNSSPLHF